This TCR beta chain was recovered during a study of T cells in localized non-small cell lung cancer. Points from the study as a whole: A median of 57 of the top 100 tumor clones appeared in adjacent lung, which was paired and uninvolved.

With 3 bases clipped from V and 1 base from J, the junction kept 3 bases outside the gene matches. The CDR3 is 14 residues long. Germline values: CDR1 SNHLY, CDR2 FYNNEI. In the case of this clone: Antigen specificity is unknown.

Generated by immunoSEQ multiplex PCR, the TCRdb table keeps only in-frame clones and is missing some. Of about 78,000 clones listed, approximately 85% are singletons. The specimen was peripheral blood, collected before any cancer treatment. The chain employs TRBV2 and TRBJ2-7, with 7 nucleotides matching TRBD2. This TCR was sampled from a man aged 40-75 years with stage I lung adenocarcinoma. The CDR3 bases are TGTGCCAGCAGTGAGCTAGCGGAGTCCTACGAGCAGTACTTC. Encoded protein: CASSELAESYEQYF. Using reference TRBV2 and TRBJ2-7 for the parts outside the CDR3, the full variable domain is EPEVTQTPSHQVTQMGQEVILRCVPISNHLYFYWYRQILGQKVEFLVSFYNNEISEKSEIFDDQFSVERPDGSNFTLKIRSTKLEDSAMYFCASSELAESYEQYFGPGTRLTVT.